A selection of T cell receptor beta chains follows, all from one sample in a study of T cell responses to AZD1222 COVID-19 vaccine. The method was immunoSEQ multiplex PCR; TCRdb's version includes in-frame clones alone and lacks a portion of them. This sample yields around 110,000 clones, of which 84% are seen a single time; roughly 9.5% belongs to the top ten. Here the sequenced sample was peripheral blood, taken on day 0 of AZD1222 vaccination. The receptor set was obtained from an adult in good health. The CDR3 runs from the conserved cysteine through the conserved F or W. Each record gives: V gene, J gene, D gene, clone size, CDR3 protein, CDR3 DNA. A D gene is named only where the DNA matches it firmly. The listing skips clone size in some rows; elsewhere it reads once, few, many or a size class.

v_gene: TRBV27; j_gene: TRBJ1-1; d_gene: -; abundance: few; CDR3aa: CASREVGTEAFF; CDR3nt: TGTGCCAGCCGGGAGGTTGGCACTGAAGCTTTCTTT
v_gene: TRBV25-1; j_gene: TRBJ1-2; d_gene: -; abundance: -; CDR3aa: CASKAQGSYGYTF; CDR3nt: TGTGCCAGCAAAGCCCAGGGGTCCTATGGCTACACCTTC
v_gene: TRBV5-1; j_gene: TRBJ2-3; d_gene: -; abundance: -; CDR3aa: CASSLDGTSTDTQYF; CDR3nt: TGCGCCAGCAGCTTGGACGGCACCTCCACAGATACGCAGTATTTT
v_gene: TRBV5-6; j_gene: TRBJ1-2; d_gene: -; abundance: -; CDR3aa: CASSRRAVSRGFYGYTF; CDR3nt: TGTGCCAGCAGCCGCAGGGCAGTTAGTAGGGGCTTCTATGGCTACACCTTC
v_gene: TRBV6-5; j_gene: TRBJ1-4; d_gene: -; abundance: -; CDR3aa: CASLDSPTNEKLFF; CDR3nt: TGTGCCTCTTTGGACAGTCCAACTAATGAAAAACTGTTTTTT
v_gene: TRBV19; j_gene: TRBJ1-1; d_gene: -; abundance: -; CDR3aa: CATRVGATEAFF; CDR3nt: TGTGCCACCCGGGTGGGTGCCACTGAAGCTTTCTTT
v_gene: TRBV29-1; j_gene: TRBJ2-5; d_gene: TRBD1; abundance: -; CDR3aa: CTADRGRETQYF; CDR3nt: TGCACCGCGGACAGGGGGAGGGAGACCCAGTACTTC
v_gene: TRBV3-1/TRBV3-2; j_gene: TRBJ2-3; d_gene: -; abundance: -; CDR3aa: CATGALRTDTQYF; CDR3nt: TGTGCCACTGGGGCCCTACGCACAGATACGCAGTATTTT
v_gene: TRBV30; j_gene: TRBJ2-2; d_gene: -; abundance: -; CDR3aa: CAWSRADTGELFF; CDR3nt: TGTGCCTGGAGTAGGGCAGACACCGGGGAGCTGTTTTTT
v_gene: TRBV5-5; j_gene: TRBJ2-1; d_gene: -; abundance: -; CDR3aa: CASSLETDFYNEQFF; CDR3nt: TGTGCCAGCAGCTTGGAGACAGATTTTTACAATGAGCAGTTCTTC
v_gene: TRBV27; j_gene: TRBJ1-6; d_gene: TRBD1; abundance: -; CDR3aa: CASSSSTGAVNSPLHF; CDR3nt: TGTGCCAGCAGTTCATCTACAGGGGCAGTCAATTCACCCCTCCACTTT
v_gene: TRBV2; j_gene: TRBJ2-2; d_gene: -; abundance: -; CDR3aa: CASGRKLGTGELFF; CDR3nt: TGTGCCAGCGGACGCAAATTGGGAACCGGGGAGCTGTTTTTT
v_gene: TRBV6-2/TRBV6-3; j_gene: TRBJ2-6; d_gene: -; abundance: -; CDR3aa: CASSYRASGANVLTF; CDR3nt: TGTGCCAGCAGTTATCGAGCCTCTGGGGCCAACGTCCTGACTTTC
v_gene: TRBV7-9; j_gene: TRBJ2-1; d_gene: TRBD2; abundance: -; CDR3aa: CASSPPSGYNEQFF; CDR3nt: TGTGCCAGCAGCCCCCCTAGCGGATACAATGAGCAGTTCTTC
v_gene: TRBV6-5; j_gene: TRBJ2-7; d_gene: TRBD1; abundance: -; CDR3aa: CASSYSPGQGYEQYF; CDR3nt: TGTGCCAGCAGTTACTCGCCGGGACAGGGTTACGAGCAGTACTTC
v_gene: TRBV6-1; j_gene: TRBJ2-4; d_gene: -; abundance: -; CDR3aa: CASSEAQILQYF; CDR3nt: TGTGCCAGCAGTGAAGCCCAGATTCTTCAGTACTTC
v_gene: TRBV19; j_gene: TRBJ1-2; d_gene: -; abundance: -; CDR3aa: CASSIEQGFYGYTF; CDR3nt: TGTGCCAGTAGTATAGAGCAGGGGTTCTATGGCTACACCTTC
v_gene: TRBV7-3; j_gene: TRBJ1-2; d_gene: -; abundance: -; CDR3aa: CASAPQGNYGYTF; CDR3nt: TGTGCCAGCGCCCCACAGGGTAACTATGGCTACACCTTC
v_gene: TRBV2; j_gene: TRBJ1-5; d_gene: TRBD1; abundance: -; CDR3aa: CASRQNRGLSNQPQHF; CDR3nt: TGTGCCAGCAGACAAAACAGGGGGCTCTCTAATCAGCCCCAGCATTTT
v_gene: TRBV10-3; j_gene: TRBJ2-2; d_gene: TRBD2; abundance: -; CDR3aa: CATIGLAGGPGTGELFF; CDR3nt: TGTGCCACTATTGGGCTAGCGGGAGGGCCGGGAACCGGGGAGCTGTTTTTT
v_gene: TRBV21-1; j_gene: TRBJ1-4; d_gene: -; abundance: -; CDR3aa: CASSINEKLFF; CDR3nt: TGTGCCAGCAGCATCAATGAAAAACTGTTTTTT
v_gene: TRBV28; j_gene: TRBJ1-5; d_gene: TRBD1; abundance: -; CDR3aa: CASSSPGTGQPQHF; CDR3nt: TGTGCCAGCAGTTCCCCCGGGACAGGACAGCCCCAGCATTTT
v_gene: TRBV7-9; j_gene: TRBJ1-2; d_gene: -; abundance: -; CDR3aa: CASSRGTYGYTF; CDR3nt: TGTGCCAGCAGCCGGGGGACCTATGGCTACACCTTC
v_gene: TRBV7-9; j_gene: TRBJ1-3; d_gene: -; abundance: -; CDR3aa: CASSPLGGEVFSGLRHF; CDR3nt: TGTGCCAGCAGCCCCCTCGGCGGGGAGGTCTTCTCCGGCCTTAGACATTTT
v_gene: TRBV28; j_gene: TRBJ1-6; d_gene: -; abundance: few; CDR3aa: CATNEGNEYNSPLHF; CDR3nt: TGTGCCACTAACGAGGGGAACGAATACAATTCACCCCTCCACTTT
v_gene: TRBV28; j_gene: TRBJ1-3; d_gene: TRBD1; abundance: -; CDR3aa: CASSSPTGGGNTIYF; CDR3nt: TGTGCCAGCAGTTCCCCTACAGGGGGCGGAAACACCATATATTTT
v_gene: TRBV19; j_gene: TRBJ1-5; d_gene: -; abundance: -; CDR3aa: CASSEQHSNQPQHF; CDR3nt: TGTGCCAGTAGTGAACAGCATAGCAATCAGCCCCAGCATTTT
v_gene: TRBV5-1; j_gene: TRBJ1-1; d_gene: -; abundance: -; CDR3aa: CASAAEGNTEAFF; CDR3nt: TGCGCCAGCGCCGCAGAAGGGAACACTGAAGCTTTCTTT
v_gene: TRBV29-1; j_gene: TRBJ2-3; d_gene: -; abundance: once; CDR3aa: CSAPEGDTQYF; CDR3nt: TGCAGCGCCCCGGAAGGAGATACGCAGTATTTT
v_gene: TRBV25-1; j_gene: TRBJ1-1; d_gene: -; abundance: -; CDR3aa: CATETQMNTEAFF; CDR3nt: TGTGCCACCGAGACACAAATGAACACTGAAGCTTTCTTT
v_gene: TRBV4-1; j_gene: TRBJ2-7; d_gene: -; abundance: -; CDR3aa: CASSQEYTSYEQYF; CDR3nt: TGCGCCAGCAGCCAAGAGTATACCTCCTACGAGCAGTACTTC
v_gene: TRBV4-2; j_gene: TRBJ2-3; d_gene: -; abundance: -; CDR3aa: CASSLSSSTDTQYF; CDR3nt: TGTGCCAGCAGCCTTAGCAGTAGCACAGATACGCAGTATTTT
v_gene: TRBV2; j_gene: TRBJ1-2; d_gene: TRBD1; abundance: -; CDR3aa: CASSEDPTGFGYTF; CDR3nt: TGTGCCAGCAGTGAAGATCCGACAGGGTTTGGCTACACCTTC
v_gene: TRBV2; j_gene: TRBJ1-4; d_gene: -; abundance: -; CDR3aa: CASRRESSTNEKLFF; CDR3nt: TGTGCCAGCAGGCGGGAGTCCTCGACTAATGAAAAACTGTTTTTT
v_gene: TRBV19; j_gene: TRBJ2-2; d_gene: -; abundance: -; CDR3aa: CASSIPGGELFF; CDR3nt: TGTGCCAGTAGTATCCCTGGCGGGGAGCTGTTTTTT
v_gene: TRBV29-1; j_gene: TRBJ2-3; d_gene: -; abundance: -; CDR3aa: CSVAETGSGTDTQYF; CDR3nt: TGCAGCGTTGCGGAAACAGGGTCGGGCACAGATACGCAGTATTTT
v_gene: TRBV6-5; j_gene: TRBJ2-5; d_gene: -; abundance: -; CDR3aa: CASSNGGEETQYF; CDR3nt: TGTGCCAGCAGTAACGGGGGAGAAGAGACCCAGTACTTC
v_gene: TRBV27; j_gene: TRBJ2-7; d_gene: TRBD2; abundance: -; CDR3aa: CASSPGGRFLREQYF; CDR3nt: TGTGCCAGCTCCCCAGGCGGGAGGTTTTTACGCGAGCAGTACTTC
v_gene: TRBV3-1/TRBV3-2; j_gene: TRBJ2-3; d_gene: -; abundance: -; CDR3aa: CATEPTWSSDTQYF; CDR3nt: TGTGCCACCGAACCCACCTGGTCCTCTGATACGCAGTATTTT
v_gene: TRBV6-5; j_gene: TRBJ1-5; d_gene: -; abundance: -; CDR3aa: CASSSGVSNQPQHF; CDR3nt: TGTGCCAGCAGTTCAGGAGTTAGCAATCAGCCCCAGCATTTT
v_gene: TRBV7-8; j_gene: TRBJ2-7; d_gene: TRBD2; abundance: -; CDR3aa: CASSTGTSRYYEQYF; CDR3nt: TGTGCCAGCAGCACAGGGACTAGCAGGTATTACGAGCAGTACTTC
v_gene: TRBV7-2; j_gene: TRBJ1-5; d_gene: TRBD1; abundance: -; CDR3aa: CASSLTGTGGFQPQHF; CDR3nt: TGTGCCAGCAGCTTAACCGGGACAGGGGGCTTTCAGCCCCAGCATTTT
v_gene: TRBV7-2; j_gene: TRBJ2-3; d_gene: -; abundance: -; CDR3aa: CASSLARPGAGDTQYF; CDR3nt: TGTGCCAGCAGCTTAGCGCGTCCAGGGGCGGGAGATACGCAGTATTTT
v_gene: TRBV7-7; j_gene: TRBJ2-2; d_gene: -; abundance: -; CDR3aa: CASSFSSNTGELFF; CDR3nt: TGTGCTAGCAGCTTTAGCAGCAACACCGGGGAGCTGTTTTTT
v_gene: TRBV3-1/TRBV3-2; j_gene: TRBJ1-2; d_gene: -; abundance: once; CDR3aa: CASSPLLAYGYTF; CDR3nt: TGTGCCAGCAGCCCCCTCCTCGCCTATGGCTACACCTTC
v_gene: TRBV28; j_gene: TRBJ2-5; d_gene: -; abundance: -; CDR3aa: CASTLGGGETQYF; CDR3nt: TGTGCCAGCACCCTTGGTGGAGGGGAGACCCAGTACTTC
v_gene: TRBV27; j_gene: TRBJ2-7; d_gene: TRBD1; abundance: -; CDR3aa: CASSPAGTGLYEQYF; CDR3nt: TGTGCCAGCAGTCCAGCCGGGACAGGGCTTTACGAGCAGTACTTC
v_gene: TRBV5-1; j_gene: TRBJ2-2; d_gene: -; abundance: few; CDR3aa: CASTRDLDTGELFF; CDR3nt: TGCGCCAGCACCCGGGACTTGGACACCGGGGAGCTGTTTTTT
v_gene: TRBV7-9; j_gene: TRBJ1-1; d_gene: TRBD1; abundance: -; CDR3aa: CASSPRTGGENTEAFF; CDR3nt: TGTGCCAGCAGCCCTCGGACAGGAGGGGAAAACACTGAAGCTTTCTTT
v_gene: TRBV29-1; j_gene: TRBJ2-7; d_gene: TRBD2; abundance: -; CDR3aa: CSVRESERTSLYEQYF; CDR3nt: TGCAGCGTCAGGGAATCTGAAAGGACTAGCCTGTACGAGCAGTACTTC
v_gene: TRBV5-5; j_gene: TRBJ1-2; d_gene: TRBD1; abundance: -; CDR3aa: CASSYWTGSGYTF; CDR3nt: TGTGCCAGCAGCTATTGGACAGGTAGTGGCTACACCTTC
v_gene: TRBV7-7; j_gene: TRBJ2-3; d_gene: TRBD2; abundance: -; CDR3aa: CASSRLAGGISTDTQYF; CDR3nt: TGTGCTAGCAGCCGACTAGCGGGGGGAATTAGCACAGATACGCAGTATTTT
v_gene: TRBV6-1; j_gene: TRBJ1-5; d_gene: TRBD1; abundance: -; CDR3aa: CASSDFPGGNQPQHF; CDR3nt: TGTGCCAGCAGTGATTTCCCAGGGGGTAATCAGCCCCAGCATTTT
v_gene: TRBV5-1; j_gene: TRBJ2-1; d_gene: -; abundance: once; CDR3aa: CASSLVIAGYNEQFF; CDR3nt: TGCGCCAGCAGCTTGGTGATAGCCGGCTACAATGAGCAGTTCTTC
v_gene: TRBV3-1/TRBV3-2; j_gene: TRBJ2-3; d_gene: TRBD2; abundance: once; CDR3aa: CASSPRLAGGPRDTQYF; CDR3nt: TGTGCCAGCAGCCCGCGACTAGCGGGGGGGCCGAGGGATACGCAGTATTTT
v_gene: TRBV10-3; j_gene: TRBJ1-6; d_gene: -; abundance: -; CDR3aa: CASNSHPISPLHF; CDR3nt: TGTGCCAGTAATTCCCACCCGATTTCACCCCTCCACTTT
v_gene: TRBV5-1; j_gene: TRBJ2-1; d_gene: -; abundance: -; CDR3aa: CASSLMGEIEQFF; CDR3nt: TGCGCCAGCAGCTTAATGGGCGAGATTGAGCAGTTCTTC
v_gene: TRBV7-8; j_gene: TRBJ1-1; d_gene: TRBD1; abundance: few; CDR3aa: CASSPVRTGYYHTEAFF; CDR3nt: TGTGCCAGCAGCCCAGTGAGGACAGGGTATTATCACACTGAAGCTTTCTTT